Shown below are 8 T cell receptor beta chains from a single sample sequenced in a study of cytomegalovirus exposure and HLA in healthy donors. 13 Jbeta primers and 60 Vbeta primers were used for the PCR. Libraries were prepared by immunoSEQ multiplex PCR; TCRdb keeps only in-frame clonotypes and omits some of them. The repertoire has about 180,000 clones, roughly 80% of them found once; the top ten carry under 2.5%. Input material: PBMCs. The receptors originated from a man aged 60 to 75 in good health and CMV-seronegative.

Only a few counts were recorded for this clone. CDR3 sequence: CASSYGDSRYEQYF. The CDR3, as DNA: TGTGCCAGCAGCTATGGGGACAGTCGCTACGAGCAGTACTTC. This chain connects TRBV6-1 to TRBJ2-7; 7 nucleotides agree with TRBD1. Germline-derived CDR1 and CDR2 are MNHNS and SASEGT. V lost 6 bases, J lost 3 bases, and 8 bases stayed unmatched. This CDR3 contains 14 residues.

The chain recombines TRBV2 with TRBJ1-1; D is undetermined. Germline V lookup: CDR1 SNHLY, CDR2 FYNNEI. Trimming took off 3 bases at V and 2 bases at J, with 10 bases between the two ends. This CDR3 comprises 14 residues. The CDR3 region has the DNA TGTGCCAGCAGTGAGGGTTCAGGTAACACTGAAGCTTTCTTT. Its translation is CASSEGSGNTEAFF.

This chain uses TRBV7-2 with TRBJ1-2; D is possibly TRBD1 (5 bases). Germline V lookup: CDR1 SGHTA, CDR2 FQGNSA. The CDR3 covers 13 residues. Trimming pared 6 bases from V and 7 bases from J, leaving 15 bases between. The CDR3 sequence is CASSSTGPFGYTF. CDR3 sequence (DNA): TGTGCCAGCAGTTCCACAGGCCCATTTGGCTACACCTTC.

J is TRBJ1-4 and V is TRBV5-4; 8 nucleotides match TRBD1. The J segment lost 5 bases and the V segment lost 3 bases, leaving 9 bases of the junction unmatched. CDR1 and CDR2 from the germline V gene are SGHNT and YYREEE (reference sequence). The CDR3 covers 16 residues. DNA of the CDR3: TGTGCCAGCAGCTGGGGGGACAGGTCGACGAATGAAAAACTGTTTTTT. Amino acid sequence: CASSWGDRSTNEKLFF.

The chain has TRBV7-8 and TRBJ1-5; D ambiguous. CDR1 is SGHVS, CDR2 FQNEAQ, per germline. CDR3 length equals 14 residues. V shed 8 bases and J shed 4 bases, with 15 bases lying between them. CDR3 loop: CASGLGHQNQPQHF. In DNA, the CDR3 is TGTGCCAGCGGCCTTGGCCATCAAAATCAGCCCCAGCATTTT.

This chain uses TRBV19 with TRBJ2-3; 8 bases fit TRBD2. V dropped 0 bases and J dropped 0; count of bases not matched to a gene: 14. Germline V CDR1 and CDR2: LNHDA, SQIVND (reference sequence). The CDR3 is 20 residues long. CDR3 sequence (DNA): TGTGCCAGTAGTATAGAAGGGGGACGGAGCGGGGGTACTAGCACAGATACGCAGTATTTT. Its translation is CASSIEGGRSGGTSTDTQYF.

This clone was seen a single time. V is TRBV10-2 and J is TRBJ1-2; D unclear. The CDR3 loop spans 22 amino acids. Germline CDR1 and CDR2: WSHSY and SAAADI. V lost 4 bases to trimming and J lost 1 base, with 34 bases between them. The CDR3 is CASSGSSKGGQTPPGVNYGYTF. Written as DNA, the CDR3 is TGCGCCAGCAGTGGGTCAAGCAAGGGCGGGCAGACGCCACCTGGGGTTAACTATGGCTACACCTTC.

The V and J genes are TRBV29-1 and TRBJ1-2; tentative D call: TRBD1 (6 bases). Germline V gene sequence: CDR1 SQVTM, CDR2 ANQGSEA. The V and J ends lost 7 bases and 7 bases respectively, with 19 bases between them. The CDR3 length is 13 residues. The CDR3: CSAQGQTRVGYTF. In nucleotides, the CDR3 is TGCAGCGCCCAAGGACAGACCCGGGTTGGCTACACCTTC.